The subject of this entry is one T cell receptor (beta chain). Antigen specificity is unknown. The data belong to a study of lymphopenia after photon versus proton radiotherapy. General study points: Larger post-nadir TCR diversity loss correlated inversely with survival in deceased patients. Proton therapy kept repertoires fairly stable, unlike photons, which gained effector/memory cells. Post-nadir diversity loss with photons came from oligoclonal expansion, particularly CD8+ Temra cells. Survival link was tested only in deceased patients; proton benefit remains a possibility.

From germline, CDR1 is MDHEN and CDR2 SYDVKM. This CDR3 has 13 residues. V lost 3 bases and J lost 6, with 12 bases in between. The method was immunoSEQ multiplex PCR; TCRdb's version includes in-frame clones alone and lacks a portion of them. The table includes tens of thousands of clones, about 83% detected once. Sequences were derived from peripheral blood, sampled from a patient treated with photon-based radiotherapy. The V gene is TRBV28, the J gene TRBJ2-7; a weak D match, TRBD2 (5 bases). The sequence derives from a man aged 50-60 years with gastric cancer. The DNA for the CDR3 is TGTGCCAGCAGTTTCGGACTCACGTCCGAGCAGTACTTC. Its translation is CASSFGLTSEQYF.